The rows below give T cell receptor beta chains drawn from one sample of a study of T cells after posttransplantation cyclophosphamide. Some clones are missing from TCRdb's copy, which holds only in-frame ones; the method was immunoSEQ multiplex PCR. The sample contains about 11,000 clones, approximately 89% of which appear only once. The sequenced sample was CD4+ T cells sorted from PBMCs, obtained after allogeneic stem cell transplant with posttransplant cyclophosphamide. The receptors derive from a male patient in his 30s who received an allogeneic stem cell transplant from a related donor, was CMV-positive, and had acute GVHD only. Some T cells may be provided by the graft donor. CDR3s include the opening cysteine and the closing phenylalanine or tryptophan. A D gene is named only where the DNA matches it firmly. Expanded clones are given a class, and other clones once, few, many or no size at all.

D gene: -
V gene: TRBV29-1
J gene: TRBJ2-6
clone size: -
CDR3 DNA: TGCAGCGTCCATAGCTCTGGGGCCAACGTCCTGACTTTC
CDR3 protein: CSVHSSGANVLTF

D gene: TRBD1
V gene: TRBV6-5
J gene: TRBJ1-6
clone size: few
CDR3 DNA: TGTGCCAGCAGCCGGGACAGCCTTAATTCACCCCTCCACTTT
CDR3 protein: CASSRDSLNSPLHF

D gene: -
V gene: TRBV11-2
J gene: TRBJ1-5
clone size: once
CDR3 DNA: TGTGCCAGCAGCTTAGGTACAAACAATCAGCCCCAGCATTTT
CDR3 protein: CASSLGTNNQPQHF

D gene: -
V gene: TRBV19
J gene: TRBJ1-2
clone size: -
CDR3 DNA: TGTGCCAGTGGGGGGGGCCCCGTCTATGGCTACACCTTC
CDR3 protein: CASGGGPVYGYTF

D gene: -
V gene: TRBV6-1
J gene: TRBJ2-3
clone size: -
CDR3 DNA: TGTGCCAGCAGTCGAGGAGCAGATACGCAGTATTTT
CDR3 protein: CASSRGADTQYF

D gene: -
V gene: TRBV4-2
J gene: TRBJ1-5
clone size: -
CDR3 DNA: TGTGCCAGCAGCCCGAGGGACAATAGCAATCAGCCCCAGCATTTT
CDR3 protein: CASSPRDNSNQPQHF

D gene: -
V gene: TRBV7-2
J gene: TRBJ1-5
clone size: once
CDR3 DNA: TGTGCCAGCAGCTTAGTTCACGGCGGTAGCAATCAGCCCCAGCATTTT
CDR3 protein: CASSLVHGGSNQPQHF

D gene: TRBD1
V gene: TRBV18
J gene: TRBJ1-1
clone size: -
CDR3 DNA: TGTGCCAGCTCCCCGGACAGGGGGTGGTCTGAAGCTTTCTTT
CDR3 protein: CASSPDRGWSEAFF

D gene: TRBD2
V gene: TRBV6-1
J gene: TRBJ2-3
clone size: -
CDR3 DNA: TGTGCCAGCAGTAATAGCGGGGGGGGGACAGATACGCAGTATTTT
CDR3 protein: CASSNSGGGTDTQYF

D gene: -
V gene: TRBV6-5
J gene: TRBJ1-2
clone size: -
CDR3 DNA: TGTGCCATTTACAGGGAGTTATATGGCTACACCTTC
CDR3 protein: CAIYRELYGYTF